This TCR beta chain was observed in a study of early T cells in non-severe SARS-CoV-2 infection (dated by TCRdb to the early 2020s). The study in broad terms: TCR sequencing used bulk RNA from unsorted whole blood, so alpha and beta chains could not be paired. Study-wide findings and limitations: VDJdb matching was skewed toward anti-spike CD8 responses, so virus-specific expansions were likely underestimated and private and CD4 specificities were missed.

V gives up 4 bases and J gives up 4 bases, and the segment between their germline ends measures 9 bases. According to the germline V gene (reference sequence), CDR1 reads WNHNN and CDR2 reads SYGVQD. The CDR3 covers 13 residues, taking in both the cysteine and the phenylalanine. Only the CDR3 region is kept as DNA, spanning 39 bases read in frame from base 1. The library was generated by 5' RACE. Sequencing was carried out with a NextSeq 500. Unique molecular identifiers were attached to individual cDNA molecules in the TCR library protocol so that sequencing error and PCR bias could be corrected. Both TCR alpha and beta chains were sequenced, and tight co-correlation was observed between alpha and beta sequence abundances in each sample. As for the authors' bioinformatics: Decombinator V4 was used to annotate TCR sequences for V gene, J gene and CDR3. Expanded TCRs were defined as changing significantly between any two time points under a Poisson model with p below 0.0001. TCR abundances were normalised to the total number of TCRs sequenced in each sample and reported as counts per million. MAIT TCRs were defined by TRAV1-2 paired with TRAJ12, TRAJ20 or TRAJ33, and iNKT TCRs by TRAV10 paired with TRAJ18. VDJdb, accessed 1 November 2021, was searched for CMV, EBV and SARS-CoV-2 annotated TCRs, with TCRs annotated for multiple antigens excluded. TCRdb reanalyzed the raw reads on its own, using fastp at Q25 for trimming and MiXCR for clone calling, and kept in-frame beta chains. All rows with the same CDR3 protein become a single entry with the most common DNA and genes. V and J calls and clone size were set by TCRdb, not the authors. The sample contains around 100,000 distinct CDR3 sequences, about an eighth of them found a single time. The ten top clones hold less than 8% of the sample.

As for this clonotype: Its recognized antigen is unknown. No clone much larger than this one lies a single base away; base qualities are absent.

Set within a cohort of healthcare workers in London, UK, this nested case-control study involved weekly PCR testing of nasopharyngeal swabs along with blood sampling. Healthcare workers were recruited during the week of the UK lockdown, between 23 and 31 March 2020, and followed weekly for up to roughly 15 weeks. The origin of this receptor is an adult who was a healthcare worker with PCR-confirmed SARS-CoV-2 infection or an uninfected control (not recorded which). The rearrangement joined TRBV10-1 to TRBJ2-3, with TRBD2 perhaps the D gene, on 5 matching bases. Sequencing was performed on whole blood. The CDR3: CASSVEGPDTQYF. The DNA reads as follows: TGCGCCAGCAGTGTCGAGGGTCCAGATACGCAGTATTTT.